This TCR beta chain derives from a study of blood T cell repertoires in COVID-19. About the research overall: Specimens from acute and convalescent COVID-19 originated in the United States, Italy and Spain.

The Seattle site enrolled patients during active infection and followed them longitudinally. The protocol was immunoSEQ multiplex PCR, while the TCRdb copy is restricted to in-frame clones and leaves out a portion. The repertoire holds fewer than 250,000 clones, with roughly 82% as singletons. The CDR3 sequence is 15 residues long. The germline V gene encodes CDR1 SGHTA and CDR2 FQGNSA. Trimming took off 4 bases at V and 1 base at J, with 11 bases between the two ends. The chain recombines TRBV7-2 with TRBJ1-5; perhaps TRBD1 as D (6 bases). The material sequenced was peripheral blood. The TCR comes from a woman in her sixties with COVID-19, enrolled during active disease. DNA for the CDR3: TGTGCCAGCAGCTACCAGGGGATGAGCAATCAGCCCCAGCATTTT. Translating gives CASSYQGMSNQPQHF. The variable domain in full, with the rest retrieved from reference TRBV7-2 and TRBJ1-5, is GAGVSQSPSNKVTEKGKDVELRCDPISGHTALYWYRQSLGQGLEFLIYFQGNSAPDKSGLPSDRFSAERTGGSVSTLTIQRTQQEDSAVYLCASSYQGMSNQPQHFGDGTRLSIL.